The 13 T cell receptor beta chains below were found in one sample sequenced in a study of T cell clones after liver transplantation. Profiled with immunoSEQ multiplex PCR; TCRdb holds only in-frame clones, not every one. The table records about 21,000 clones, roughly 92% of them present only once. Specimen: CD8+ T cells from blood, collected less than 27 months after liver transplant. The receptor source for this set is a human patient who received a liver transplant. A subset of T cells may come from the graft donor.

The chain uses TRBV12-5 and TRBJ1-4; TRBD1 agrees at 7 bases. V was pared by 6 bases and J by 3 bases, with 7 bases of the junction left unmatched. The CDR3 is made up of 15 amino acids. From germline, CDR1 is LGHNT and CDR2 FRNRAP. CDR3 region: CASGKEGAANEKLFF. In nucleotides, the CDR3 is TGTGCTAGTGGAAAGGAGGGGGCTGCTAATGAAAAACTGTTTTTT.

CDR3: CATSRDREHEQYF. CDR3 DNA: TGTGCCACCAGCAGAGACAGGGAACACGAGCAGTACTTC. The J gene is TRBJ2-7, the V gene TRBV15; TRBD1 might be the D (5 bases). The CDR3 is 13 residues long. Trimming cost V 0 bases and J 5 bases, with 8 bases left between them. Germline V CDR1 and CDR2: LNHNV, YYDKDF (reference sequence).

This rearrangement joins TRBV29-1 to TRBJ2-4; possibly TRBD1 or TRBD2 for D (5 bases each). Germline V gene sequence: CDR1 SQVTM, CDR2 ANQGSEA. V was trimmed by 4 bases and J by 7 bases, leaving 11 bases between them. This CDR3 has 12 amino acids. The CDR3 DNA reads as TGCAGCGTTGGGGGGATTGGCAACATTCAGTACTTC. Amino acids: CSVGGIGNIQYF. Combining the CDR3 with reference TRBV29-1 and TRBJ2-4 gives the whole variable domain SAVISQKPSRDICQRGTSLTIQCQVDSQVTMMFWYRQQPGQSLTLIATANQGSEATYESGFVIDKFPISRPNLTFSTLTVSNMSPEDSSIYLCSVGGIGNIQYFGAGTRLSVL.

J is TRBJ2-7 and V is TRBV6-1; 8 positions match TRBD1. Germline CDR1 and CDR2: MNHNS and SASEGT. The CDR3 totals 14 residues. J gave up 6 bases and V 6 bases, and 10 bases lay outside the gene matches. DNA for the CDR3: TGTGCCAGCAGCCACGGGATAGACAGGGGCGAGCAGTACTTC. Translated: CASSHGIDRGEQYF.

The genes are TRBV11-2 and TRBJ2-7, with D possibly TRBD1 on 5 matching bases. The CDR3 has 14 residues. V lost 0 bases and J lost 3, with 9 bases in between. Per the germline V gene, CDR1 is SGHAT and CDR2 is FQNNGV. CDR3 coding DNA: TGTGCCAGCAGCTTAGATAGGGGATACTACGAGCAGTACTTC. Translated, it gives CASSLDRGYYEQYF.

The rearrangement joins TRBV28 to TRBJ2-7; D may be TRBD1 (6 bases). The CDR3 contains 13 residues. Deletions cut 2 bases from V and 4 bases from J, with 9 bases between. Germline V gene sequence: CDR1 MDHEN, CDR2 SYDVKM. The CDR3 is CASSLQGIYEQYF. The CDR3 nucleotides are TGTGCCAGCAGTTTACAGGGGATATACGAGCAGTACTTC.

Only one count was recorded for this clone. The rearrangement joins TRBV4-2 to TRBJ2-7; TRBD2 matches 8 bases. This CDR3 comprises 16 residues. Trimming took 1 base from V and 4 from J; bases not matched to a gene: 9. The V gene's germline CDR1 is LGHNA and CDR2 YNFKEQ. The CDR3 DNA follows: TGTGCCAGCAGCCAAGCTTCTAGCGGGCCTCCTTACGAGCAGTACTTC. This sequence encodes CASSQASSGPPYEQYF.

A few counts support this clone. The gene calls are TRBV7-9 and TRBJ2-1, with 7 bases that match TRBD1. This CDR3 is built from 15 residues. J was trimmed by 6 bases and V by 5 bases; bases with no gene match: 10. Per the germline V gene, CDR1 is SEHNR and CDR2 is FQNEAQ (reference sequence). The CDR3 protein is CASSGWDSESNEQFF. The DNA of the CDR3 is TGTGCCAGCAGCGGATGGGACAGCGAGTCCAATGAGCAGTTCTTC.

The chain uses TRBV13 and TRBJ2-1; TRBD2 matches at 7 bases. Germline V gene lookup returns CDR1 PRHDT and CDR2 FYEKMQ (reference sequence). This CDR3 contains 13 residues. With 4 bases clipped from V and 5 bases from J, the junction kept 2 bases outside the gene matches. The CDR3 sequence is CASSSSGHNEQFF. The CDR3 DNA follows: TGTGCCAGCAGCTCTAGCGGACACAATGAGCAGTTCTTC.

The chain recombines TRBV28 with TRBJ2-7, with 8 bases fitting TRBD2. The CDR3 extends over 15 amino acids. Looked up from germline, CDR1 is MDHEN and CDR2 is SYDVKM. V gave up 2 bases and J gave up 5 bases; unmatched junction bases: 8. Written as DNA, the CDR3 is TGTGCCAGCAGTTTACGAGGGACTAGGCAGCACGAGCAGTACTTC. Protein: CASSLRGTRQHEQYF.

The chain employs TRBV18 and TRBJ2-3, with D hard to call. The V end lost 4 bases, the J end lost 2 bases, and 13 bases lay between the germline ends. The CDR3 runs 15 residues. Germline CDR1 KGHSH, CDR2 LQKENI. CDR3 DNA: TGTGCCAGCTCACGCAAAAGTTGGGCCACAGATACGCAGTATTTT. Its protein is CASSRKSWATDTQYF.

The chain is built from TRBV4-3 and TRBJ1-2; 7 nucleotides match TRBD1. Trimming cost V 0 bases and J 4 bases; bases outside gene matches: 2. The CDR3 contains 14 residues. From germline, CDR1 is LGHNA and CDR2 YSLEER. The CDR3 coding sequence is TGCGCCAGCAGCCAAGATAGGGGGCCCTATGGCTACACCTTC. Protein sequence: CASSQDRGPYGYTF.

The chain joins TRBV30 to TRBJ2-2; D possibly corresponds to TRBD1 (6 bases). CDR3 length equals 14 residues. V was cut by 0 bases and J by 6 bases, with 11 bases left in between. Germline CDR1 GTSNPN, CDR2 SVGIG (reference sequence). CDR3 protein: CAWSVGAWSGELFF. DNA for the CDR3: TGTGCCTGGAGTGTGGGGGCATGGTCCGGGGAGCTGTTTTTT.